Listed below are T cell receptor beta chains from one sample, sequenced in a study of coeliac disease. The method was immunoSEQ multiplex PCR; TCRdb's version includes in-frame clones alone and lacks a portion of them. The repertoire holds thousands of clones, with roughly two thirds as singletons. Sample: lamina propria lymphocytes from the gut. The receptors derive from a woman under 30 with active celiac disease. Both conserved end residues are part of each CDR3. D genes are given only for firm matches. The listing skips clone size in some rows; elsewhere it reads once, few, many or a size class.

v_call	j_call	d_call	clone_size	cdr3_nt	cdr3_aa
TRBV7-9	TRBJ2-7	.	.	TGTGCCAGCAGCTTAGGGCATCGGGTGGACGAGCAGTACTTC	CASSLGHRVDEQYF
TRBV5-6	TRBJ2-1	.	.	TGTGCCAGCAGCTGGGCGTGGGATGAGCAGTTCTTC	CASSWAWDEQFF
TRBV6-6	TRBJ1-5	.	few	TGTGCCAGCAGCCCTTCCGGTACCCAGCCCCAGCATTTT	CASSPSGTQPQHF
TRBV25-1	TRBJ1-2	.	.	TGTGCCAGCAGTGTGGATCCGGGACAAGAGAGTGGCTACACCTTC	CASSVDPGQESGYTF
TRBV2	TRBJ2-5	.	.	TGTGCCAGCAGTCCTTCAGAAGAGACCCAGTACTTC	CASSPSEETQYF
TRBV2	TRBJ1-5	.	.	TGTGCCAGCAGCCCGGAGATGTTTGGTCAGCCCCAGCATTTT	CASSPEMFGQPQHF
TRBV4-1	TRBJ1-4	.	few	TGCGCCAGCAGCCTCGATCCCGGACAACGCTGGGAAAAACTGTTTTTT	CASSLDPGQRWEKLFF
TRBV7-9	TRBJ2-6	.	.	TGTGCCAGCAGCTCTACAGGGTTTACTGGGGCCAACGTCCTGACTTTC	CASSSTGFTGANVLTF
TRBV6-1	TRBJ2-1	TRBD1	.	TGTGCCAGCAGCATCGGACAGGGGGATGAGCAGTTCTTC	CASSIGQGDEQFF
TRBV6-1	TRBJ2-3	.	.	TGTGCCAGCAGGCCGATGTCCGGGACTCGGGATACGCAGTATTTT	CASRPMSGTRDTQYF
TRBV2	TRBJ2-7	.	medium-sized	TGTGCCAGCAGTGAACCCCACGGGAGACCCAACGAGCAGTACTTC	CASSEPHGRPNEQYF
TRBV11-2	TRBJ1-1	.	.	TGTGCCAGCAGCTTTGGACAGCTTAACACTGAAGCTTTCTTT	CASSFGQLNTEAFF
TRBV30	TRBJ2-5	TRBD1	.	TGTGCCTGGACAGGGGGCGCAGAGACCCAGTACTTC	CAWTGGAETQYF
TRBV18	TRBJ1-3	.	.	TGTGCCAGCTCAGGAAGCGGGACGGCTGGAAACACCATATATTTT	CASSGSGTAGNTIYF
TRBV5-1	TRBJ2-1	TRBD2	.	TGCGCCAGCAGCTGGCCTAGCGGGGGCAGGGATGAGCAGTTCTTC	CASSWPSGGRDEQFF
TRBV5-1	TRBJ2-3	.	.	TGCGCCAGCAGCTTGGAGCAAAGCACAGATACGCAGTATTTT	CASSLEQSTDTQYF
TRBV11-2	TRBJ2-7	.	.	TGTGCCAGCAGCTTTTCAACGGGGAGTTCCTACGAGCAGTACTTC	CASSFSTGSSYEQYF
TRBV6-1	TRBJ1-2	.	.	TGTGCCAGCACTTTCAGGGGCGGAAGCGGTGGCTACACCTTC	CASTFRGGSGGYTF
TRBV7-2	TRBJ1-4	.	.	TGTGCCAGCACCTTGGGCGGGAATAATGAAAAACTGTTTTTT	CASTLGGNNEKLFF
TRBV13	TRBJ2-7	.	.	TGTGCCAGCAGTCAGCAGGACAGCGGTTACGAGCAGTACTTC	CASSQQDSGYEQYF
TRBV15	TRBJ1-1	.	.	TGTGCCACCAGCAGAGGTCTTAACACTGAAGCTTTCTTT	CATSRGLNTEAFF
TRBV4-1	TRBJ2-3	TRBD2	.	TGCGCCAGCAGCCCGGGACTAGCGGGGCAGGGAGATACGCAGTATTTT	CASSPGLAGQGDTQYF